This TCR beta chain comes out of a study of cytomegalovirus exposure and HLA in healthy donors. The study's findings and limits: The authors assumed roughly uniform sequencing depth across donors for presence/absence analyses.

Both 60 Vbeta primers and 13 Jbeta primers went into the PCR. Data came from immunoSEQ multiplex PCR; TCRdb stores just in-frame clones and leaves some out. This table holds roughly 150,000 clones, 84% found once. The CDR3 spans 16 residues. Losses at the gene ends were 3 bases for V and 0 bases for J; bases not matched to a gene: 3. Germline CDR1 LGHNA, CDR2 YNFKEQ. Comments on this clone: Its antigen is unidentified.

This receptor was taken from a man aged 25-45 years in good health and CMV-seronegative. Sequencing input: PBMCs. The rearrangement uses TRBV4-2 and TRBJ2-1; 9 positions agree with TRBD1. In DNA, the CDR3 is TGTGCCAGCAGCCACCTGACAGGGGGCTCCTACAATGAGCAGTTCTTC. Its protein product is CASSHLTGGSYNEQFF.